This T cell receptor beta chain was found in a study of blood T cell repertoires in COVID-19. Across the study: There were acute and convalescent COVID-19 samples, and they came from the United States, Italy and Spain.

Clones were read by immunoSEQ multiplex PCR, and TCRdb kept only the in-frame ones, dropping some. The sample has approximately 150,000 clones; more than 75% are singletons. The CDR3 totals 14 residues. The V end was cut by 2 bases, the J end by 3 bases, with 11 bases between. Germline CDR1 is KGHSH and CDR2 is LQKENI. The genes are TRBV18 and TRBJ2-7, with D maybe TRBD1 (6 bases). This clonotype originated in a man aged 35 to 55 with acute or convalescent COVID-19. Source material: peripheral blood. CDR3 region: CASSPTDRFYEQYF. The CDR3 DNA follows: TGTGCCAGCTCACCAACGGACAGATTCTACGAGCAGTACTTC.